This T cell receptor beta chain comes out of a study of blood T cell repertoires in COVID-19. The CDR3 covers 15 residues. The V and J ends lost 0 bases and 5 bases, in that order; junction bases with no gene match: 7. Germline lookup yields CDR1 SGHRS and CDR2 YFSETQ. In the original processing: Amplification of reference gene primers provided the estimated nucleated cell counts. Profiled with immunoSEQ multiplex PCR; TCRdb holds only in-frame clones, not every one. V and J calls plus clone size are reproduced from that table; the DNA served to infer D and trimming. The repertoire holds about 190,000 clones, with 80% to 90% as singletons.

The chain has TRBV5-1 and TRBJ1-1, with 7 positions matching TRBD1. The receptor was derived from a woman older than 75 with acute or convalescent COVID-19. Sequenced material: peripheral blood. The CDR3 DNA is TGCGCCAGCAGCTTGGCCGCGACAGGGATAACTGAAGCTTTCTTT. This gives the protein CASSLAATGITEAFF.